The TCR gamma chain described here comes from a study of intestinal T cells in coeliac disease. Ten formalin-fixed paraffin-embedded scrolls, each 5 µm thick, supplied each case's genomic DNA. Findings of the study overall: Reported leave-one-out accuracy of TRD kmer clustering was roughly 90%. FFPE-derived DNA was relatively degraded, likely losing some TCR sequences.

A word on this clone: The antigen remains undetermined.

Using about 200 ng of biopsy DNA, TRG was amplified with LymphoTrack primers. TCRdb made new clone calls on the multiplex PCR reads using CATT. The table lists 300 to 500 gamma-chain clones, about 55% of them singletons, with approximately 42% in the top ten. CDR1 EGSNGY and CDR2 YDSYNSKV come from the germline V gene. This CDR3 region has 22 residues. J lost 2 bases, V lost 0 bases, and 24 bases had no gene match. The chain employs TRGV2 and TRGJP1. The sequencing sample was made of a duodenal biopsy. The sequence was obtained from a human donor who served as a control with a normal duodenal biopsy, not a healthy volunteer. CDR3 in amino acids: CATWDGAFRPPNSRTTGWFKIF. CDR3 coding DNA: TGTGCCACCTGGGACGGGGCGTTTAGACCCCCCAACTCTAGAACCACTGGTTGGTTCAAGATATTT.